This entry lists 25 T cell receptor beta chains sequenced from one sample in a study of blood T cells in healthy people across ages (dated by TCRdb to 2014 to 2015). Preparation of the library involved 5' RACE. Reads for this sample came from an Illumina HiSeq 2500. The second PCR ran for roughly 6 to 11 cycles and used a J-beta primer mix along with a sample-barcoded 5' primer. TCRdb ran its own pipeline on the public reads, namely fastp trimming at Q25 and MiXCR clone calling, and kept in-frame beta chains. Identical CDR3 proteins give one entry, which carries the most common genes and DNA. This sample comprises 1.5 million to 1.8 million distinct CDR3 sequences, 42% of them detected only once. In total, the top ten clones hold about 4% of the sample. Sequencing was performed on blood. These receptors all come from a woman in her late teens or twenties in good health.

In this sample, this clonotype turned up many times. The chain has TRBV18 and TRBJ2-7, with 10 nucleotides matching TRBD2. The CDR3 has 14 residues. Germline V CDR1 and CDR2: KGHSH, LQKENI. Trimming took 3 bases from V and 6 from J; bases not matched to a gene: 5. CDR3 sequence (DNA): TGTGCCAGCTCACCTACGAGGACTAGCGGCGAGCAGTACTTC. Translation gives CASSPTRTSGEQYF.

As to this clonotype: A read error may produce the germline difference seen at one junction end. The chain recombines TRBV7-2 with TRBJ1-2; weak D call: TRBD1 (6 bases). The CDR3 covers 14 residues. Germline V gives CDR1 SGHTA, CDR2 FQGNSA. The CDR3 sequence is CASSLARDMYVYTF. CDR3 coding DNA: TGTGCCAGCAGCTTAGCCCGGGACATGTATGTCTACACCTTC.

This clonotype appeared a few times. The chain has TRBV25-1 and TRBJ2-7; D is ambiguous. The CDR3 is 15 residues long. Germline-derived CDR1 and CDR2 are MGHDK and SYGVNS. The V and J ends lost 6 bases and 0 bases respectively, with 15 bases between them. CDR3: CASRREGPLSYEQYF. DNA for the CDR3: TGTGCCAGCAGGAGAGAAGGGCCCCTCTCCTACGAGCAGTACTTC.

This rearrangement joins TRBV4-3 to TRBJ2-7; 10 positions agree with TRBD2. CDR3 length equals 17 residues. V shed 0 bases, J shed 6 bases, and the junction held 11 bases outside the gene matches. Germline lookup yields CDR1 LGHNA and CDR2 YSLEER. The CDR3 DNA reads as TGCGCCAGCAGCCAAGAGATAGGACTAGCGGATCGCAGCGAGCAGTACTTC. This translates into CASSQEIGLADRSEQYF.

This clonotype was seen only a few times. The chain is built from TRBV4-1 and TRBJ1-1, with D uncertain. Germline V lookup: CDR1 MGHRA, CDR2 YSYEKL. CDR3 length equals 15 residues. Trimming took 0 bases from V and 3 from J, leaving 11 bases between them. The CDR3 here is CASSQEVLTDTEAFF. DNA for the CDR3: TGCGCCAGCAGCCAAGAAGTGTTAACGGACACTGAAGCTTTCTTT.

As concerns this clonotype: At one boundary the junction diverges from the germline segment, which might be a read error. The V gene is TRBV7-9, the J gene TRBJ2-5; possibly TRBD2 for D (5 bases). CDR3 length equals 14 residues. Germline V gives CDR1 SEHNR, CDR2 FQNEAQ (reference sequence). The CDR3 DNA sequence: TGTGCCAGCAGCTCAGACGGGAACCAAGAGGCCCAGTACTTC. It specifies CASSSDGNQEAQYF. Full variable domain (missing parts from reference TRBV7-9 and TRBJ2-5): DTGVSQNPRHKITKRGQNVTFRCDPISEHNRLYWYRQTLGQGPEFLTYFQNEAQLEKSRLLSDRFSAERPKGSFSTLEIQRTEQGDSAMYLCASSSDGNQEAQYFGPGTRLLVL.

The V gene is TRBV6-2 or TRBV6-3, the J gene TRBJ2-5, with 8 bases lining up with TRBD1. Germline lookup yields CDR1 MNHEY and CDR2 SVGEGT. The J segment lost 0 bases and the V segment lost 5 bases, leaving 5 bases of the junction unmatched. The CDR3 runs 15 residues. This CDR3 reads CASSTRTGNQETQYF. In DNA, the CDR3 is TGTGCCAGCAGTACCCGGACAGGGAACCAAGAGACCCAGTACTTC.

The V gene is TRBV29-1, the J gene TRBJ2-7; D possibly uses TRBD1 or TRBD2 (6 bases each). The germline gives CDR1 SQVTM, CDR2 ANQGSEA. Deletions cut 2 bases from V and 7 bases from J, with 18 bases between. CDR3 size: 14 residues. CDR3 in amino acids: CSVEIVWGDNEQYF. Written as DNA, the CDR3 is TGCAGCGTTGAAATCGTTTGGGGGGACAATGAGCAGTACTTC.

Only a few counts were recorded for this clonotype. CDR3 amino acids: CASSSEHTEAFF. CDR3 in DNA: TGTGCCAGCAGCTCCGAACACACTGAAGCTTTCTTT. The rearrangement links TRBV7-9 to TRBJ1-1; D is unresolved. The CDR3 is 12 residues long. Germline V CDR1 and CDR2: SEHNR, FQNEAQ (reference sequence). V was shortened by 4 bases and J by 3 bases, with 6 bases between the two germline ends. The variable domain in full, completed from reference TRBV7-9 and TRBJ1-1, reads DTGVSQNPRHKITKRGQNVTFRCDPISEHNRLYWYRQTLGQGPEFLTYFQNEAQLEKSRLLSDRFSAERPKGSFSTLEIQRTEQGDSAMYLCASSSEHTEAFFGQGTRLTVV.

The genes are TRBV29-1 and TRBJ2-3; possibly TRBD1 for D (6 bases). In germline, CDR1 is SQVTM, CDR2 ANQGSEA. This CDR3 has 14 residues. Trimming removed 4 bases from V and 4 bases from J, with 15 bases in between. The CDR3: CSVAEWGRADTQYF. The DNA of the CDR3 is TGCAGCGTTGCGGAGTGGGGGCGGGCAGATACGCAGTATTTT.

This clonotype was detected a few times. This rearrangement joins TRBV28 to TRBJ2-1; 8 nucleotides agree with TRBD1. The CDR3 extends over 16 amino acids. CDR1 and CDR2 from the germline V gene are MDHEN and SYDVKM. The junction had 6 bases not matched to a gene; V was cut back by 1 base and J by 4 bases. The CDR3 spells CASSLYQGAIYNEQFF. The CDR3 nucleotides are TGTGCCAGCAGTTTATACCAGGGGGCTATATACAATGAGCAGTTCTTC.

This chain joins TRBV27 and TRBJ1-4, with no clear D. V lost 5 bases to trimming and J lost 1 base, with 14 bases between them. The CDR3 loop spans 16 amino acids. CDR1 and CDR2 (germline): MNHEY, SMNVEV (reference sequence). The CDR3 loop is CASSTRAAGTNEKLFF. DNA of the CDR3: TGTGCCAGCAGTACCCGAGCGGCGGGAACTAATGAAAAACTGTTTTTT.

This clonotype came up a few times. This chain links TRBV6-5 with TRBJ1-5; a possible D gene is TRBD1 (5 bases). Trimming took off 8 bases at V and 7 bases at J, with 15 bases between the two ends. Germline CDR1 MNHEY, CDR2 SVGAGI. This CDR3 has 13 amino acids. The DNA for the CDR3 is TGTGCCAGCGGGCCAGGGTACATCCAGCCCCAGCATTTT. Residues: CASGPGYIQPQHF.

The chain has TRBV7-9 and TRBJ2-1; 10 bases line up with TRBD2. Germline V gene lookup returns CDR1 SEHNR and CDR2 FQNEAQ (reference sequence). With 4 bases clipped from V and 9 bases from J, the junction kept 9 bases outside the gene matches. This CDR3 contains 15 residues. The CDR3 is CASSSPPSGRTEQFF. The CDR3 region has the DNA TGTGCCAGCAGCTCCCCCCCTAGCGGGAGAACTGAGCAGTTCTTC.

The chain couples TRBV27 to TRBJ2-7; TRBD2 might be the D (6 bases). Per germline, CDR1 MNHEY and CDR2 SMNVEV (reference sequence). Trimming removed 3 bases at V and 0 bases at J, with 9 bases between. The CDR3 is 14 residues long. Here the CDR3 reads CASSFIGSSYEQYF. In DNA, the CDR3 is TGTGCCAGCAGTTTTATCGGGAGCTCCTACGAGCAGTACTTC.

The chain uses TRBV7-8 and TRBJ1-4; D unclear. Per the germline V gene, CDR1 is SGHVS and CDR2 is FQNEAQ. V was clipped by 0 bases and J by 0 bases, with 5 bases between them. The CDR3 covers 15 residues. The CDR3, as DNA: TGTGCCAGCAGCTTAGCTAGGACAACTAATGAAAAACTGTTTTTT. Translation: CASSLARTTNEKLFF. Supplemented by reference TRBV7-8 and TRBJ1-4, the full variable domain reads GAGVSQSPRYKVAKRGQDVALRCDPISGHVSLFWYQQALGQGPEFLTYFQNEAQLDKSGLPSDRFFAERPEGSVSTLKIQRTQQEDSAVYLCASSLARTTNEKLFFGSGTQLSVL.

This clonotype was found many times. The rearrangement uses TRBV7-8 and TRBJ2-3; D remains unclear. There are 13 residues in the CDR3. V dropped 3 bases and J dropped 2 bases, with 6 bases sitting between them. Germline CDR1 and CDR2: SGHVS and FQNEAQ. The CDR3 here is CASSFLNTDTQYF. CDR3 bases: TGTGCCAGCAGCTTTTTAAACACAGATACGCAGTATTTT. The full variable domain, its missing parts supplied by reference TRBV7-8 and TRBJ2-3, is GAGVSQSPRYKVAKRGQDVALRCDPISGHVSLFWYQQALGQGPEFLTYFQNEAQLDKSGLPSDRFFAERPEGSVSTLKIQRTQQEDSAVYLCASSFLNTDTQYFGPGTRLTVL.

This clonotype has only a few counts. The CDR3 is CASTKGDRGLGYTF. The CDR3 bases are TGTGCCAGCACCAAAGGGGACAGGGGGCTTGGCTACACCTTC. The chain employs TRBV28 and TRBJ1-2; the match to TRBD1 covers 12 bases. The CDR3 is 14 residues long. J was trimmed by 7 bases and V by 7 bases; bases with no gene match: 7. From germline, CDR1 is MDHEN and CDR2 SYDVKM.

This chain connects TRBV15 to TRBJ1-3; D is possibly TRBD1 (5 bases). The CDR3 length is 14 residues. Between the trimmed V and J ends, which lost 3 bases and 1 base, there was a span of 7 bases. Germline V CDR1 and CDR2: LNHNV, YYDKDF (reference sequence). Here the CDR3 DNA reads TGTGCCACCAGCAGGGGGGATTCTGGAAACACCATATATTTT. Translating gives CATSRGDSGNTIYF.

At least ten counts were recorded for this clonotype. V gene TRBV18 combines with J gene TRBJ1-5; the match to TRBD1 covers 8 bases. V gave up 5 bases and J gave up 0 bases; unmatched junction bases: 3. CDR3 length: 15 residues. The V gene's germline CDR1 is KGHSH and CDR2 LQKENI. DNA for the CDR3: TGTGCCAGCTCAGCGACAGGGGTTAGCAATCAGCCCCAGCATTTT. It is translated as CASSATGVSNQPQHF.

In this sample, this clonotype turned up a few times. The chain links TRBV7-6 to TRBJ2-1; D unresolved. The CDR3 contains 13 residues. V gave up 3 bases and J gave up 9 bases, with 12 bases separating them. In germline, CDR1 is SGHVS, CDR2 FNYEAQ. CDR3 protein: CASSFSELAEQFF. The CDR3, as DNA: TGTGCCAGCAGCTTTTCTGAGCTCGCTGAGCAGTTCTTC.

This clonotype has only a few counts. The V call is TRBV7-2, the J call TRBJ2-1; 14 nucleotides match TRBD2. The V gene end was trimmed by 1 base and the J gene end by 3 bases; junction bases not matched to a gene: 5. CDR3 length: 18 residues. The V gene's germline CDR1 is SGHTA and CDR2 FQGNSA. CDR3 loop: CASSLEGTSGRYYNEQFF. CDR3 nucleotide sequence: TGTGCCAGCAGCTTAGAAGGGACTAGCGGGAGATACTACAATGAGCAGTTCTTC.

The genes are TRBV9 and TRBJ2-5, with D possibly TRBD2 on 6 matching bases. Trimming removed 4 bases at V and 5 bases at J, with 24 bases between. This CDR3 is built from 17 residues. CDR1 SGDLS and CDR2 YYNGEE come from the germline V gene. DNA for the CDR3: TGTGCCAGCAGCTTCCGGCTGGGGGGACCCGATGGTGAGACCCAGTACTTC. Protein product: CASSFRLGGPDGETQYF.

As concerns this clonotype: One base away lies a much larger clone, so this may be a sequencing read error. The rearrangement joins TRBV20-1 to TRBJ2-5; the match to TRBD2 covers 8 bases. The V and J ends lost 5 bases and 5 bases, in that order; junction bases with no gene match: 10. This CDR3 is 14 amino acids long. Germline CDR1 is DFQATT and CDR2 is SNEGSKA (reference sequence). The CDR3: CSASKRAGVETQYF. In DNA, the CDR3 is TGCAGTGCTTCCAAACGAGCGGGGGTGGAGACCCAGTACTTC.

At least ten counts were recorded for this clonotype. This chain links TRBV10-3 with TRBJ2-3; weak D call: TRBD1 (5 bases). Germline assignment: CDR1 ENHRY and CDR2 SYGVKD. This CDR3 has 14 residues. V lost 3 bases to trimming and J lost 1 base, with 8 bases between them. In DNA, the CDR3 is TGTGCCATCAGTGACCAGGGCCGCACAGATACGCAGTATTTT. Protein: CAISDQGRTDTQYF.